The rows below give T cell receptor beta chains drawn from one sample of a study of blood T cell repertoires in COVID-19. Libraries were prepared by immunoSEQ multiplex PCR; TCRdb keeps only in-frame clonotypes and omits some of them. The data show 250,000 or so clones, over 75% seen once. Sequencing was carried out using PBMCs or T cells enriched from blood (not recorded which). Receptor source: a woman in her thirties who had been exposed to COVID-19. CDR3s include the opening cysteine and the closing phenylalanine or tryptophan. The D gene is left open where the match is weak. The size of a clone is reported for some rows only, either as once, few or many, or as a class for expanded clones.

d_call: TRBD2; v_call: TRBV11-2; clone_size: .; j_call: TRBJ2-1; cdr3_nt: TGTGCCAGCAGCTTAAAAATGGCGGGAGGACCTGTCTTC; cdr3_aa: CASSLKMAGGPVF
d_call: TRBD1; v_call: TRBV6-1; clone_size: few; j_call: TRBJ2-1; cdr3_nt: TGTGCCAGCAGTGACGCCGGGACAGGGGGGAAAAATGAGCAGTTCTTC; cdr3_aa: CASSDAGTGGKNEQFF
d_call: .; v_call: TRBV27; clone_size: .; j_call: TRBJ2-5; cdr3_nt: TGTGCCAGCAGCCCAGGACAGGGAGGGTGGACCCAGTACTTC; cdr3_aa: CASSPGQGGWTQYF
d_call: TRBD1; v_call: TRBV7-9; clone_size: few; j_call: TRBJ1-5; cdr3_nt: TGTGCCAGCAGCTTTTCCGGACAGGGCAGCAATCAGCCCCAGCATTTT; cdr3_aa: CASSFSGQGSNQPQHF
d_call: .; v_call: TRBV21-1; clone_size: .; j_call: TRBJ2-2; cdr3_nt: TGTGCCAGCAGCCCCCGGCGGGGGGGGCGCGCCGGGGAGCTGTTTTTT; cdr3_aa: CASSPRRGGRAGELFF
d_call: TRBD1; v_call: TRBV14; clone_size: .; j_call: TRBJ1-1; cdr3_nt: TGTGCCAGCAGAAGGACAGGGGCCACTGAAGCTTTCTTT; cdr3_aa: CASRRTGATEAFF
d_call: .; v_call: TRBV25-1; clone_size: .; j_call: TRBJ1-4; cdr3_nt: TGTGCCAGCAAAGGTCCTCTAGGAGGTAAACTGTTTTTT; cdr3_aa: CASKGPLGGKLFF
d_call: .; v_call: TRBV10-1; clone_size: .; j_call: TRBJ2-2; cdr3_nt: TGCGCCAGCAGTGAGAGTAGTACCTACGCGAACACCGGGGAGCTGTTTTTT; cdr3_aa: CASSESSTYANTGELFF
d_call: .; v_call: TRBV6-1; clone_size: .; j_call: TRBJ1-6; cdr3_nt: TGTGCCAGCAGTGAACTTGCAGGATATAATTCACCCCTCCACTTT; cdr3_aa: CASSELAGYNSPLHF
d_call: TRBD2; v_call: TRBV6-5; clone_size: .; j_call: TRBJ2-3; cdr3_nt: TGTGCCAGCAGTACTAGCGGGAGTTTTGGAGATACGCAGTATTTT; cdr3_aa: CASSTSGSFGDTQYF
d_call: TRBD2; v_call: TRBV7-2; clone_size: .; j_call: TRBJ2-1; cdr3_nt: TGTGCCAGCAGCACTAGCGGGAGATCCAATGAGCAGTTCTTC; cdr3_aa: CASSTSGRSNEQFF
d_call: TRBD1; v_call: TRBV2; clone_size: .; j_call: TRBJ1-4; cdr3_nt: TGTGCCAGCAGTGCAGGGGGCCCATTAGTAGAAAAACTGTTTTTT; cdr3_aa: CASSAGGPLVEKLFF
d_call: TRBD2; v_call: TRBV2; clone_size: .; j_call: TRBJ2-2; cdr3_nt: TGTGCCAGCAGTGAATTTGTGGGGGGGACCGGGGAGCTGTTTTTT; cdr3_aa: CASSEFVGGTGELFF
d_call: .; v_call: TRBV2; clone_size: once; j_call: TRBJ2-7; cdr3_nt: TGTGCCTGCTACCAGGATCCCCTAAACGAGCAGTACTTC; cdr3_aa: CACYQDPLNEQYF
d_call: TRBD1; v_call: TRBV9; clone_size: .; j_call: TRBJ1-6; cdr3_nt: TGTGCCAGCAGCGTAGGACAGGGTCCGAATTCACCCCTCCACTTT; cdr3_aa: CASSVGQGPNSPLHF
d_call: .; v_call: TRBV28; clone_size: once; j_call: TRBJ2-3; cdr3_nt: TGTGCCAGCAGTTTAATATCCACAGATACGCAGTATTTT; cdr3_aa: CASSLISTDTQYF